This T cell receptor (beta chain) comes out of a study of blood T cells in healthy people across ages. Study-level findings and limits: Unsorted PBMCs blocked a conclusive comparison of naive and antigen-experienced cells. Roughly linear declines in TCR beta diversity per million T cells occurred with age.

Using a J-beta primer mix together with a sample-barcoded 5' primer, a second PCR was run for about 6 to 11 cycles. Carrying 12 random nucleotides, a template-switch adaptor labeled each individual cDNA molecule. TCRdb re-called the 5' RACE reads with MiXCR, one entry per CDR3 protein. The table has about 630,000 distinct CDR3 sequences, more than 20% seen once. This CDR3 is 13 amino acids long. V lost 5 bases, J lost 6 bases, and 11 bases lay in between. Details on this clonotype: The antigen is unknown.

Peripheral blood from each donor was collected in a volume of about 9.9 milliliters. Sequenced material: blood. This chain joins TRBV12-3 or TRBV12-4 and TRBJ2-1; D perhaps matches TRBD2 (6 bases). The TCR was taken from a man aged 65-85 years in good health. The CDR3 DNA follows: TGTGCCAGCAGTCATGGGGGAGGCAATGAGCAGTTCTTC. It translates to CASSHGGGNEQFF.